This T cell receptor beta chain was captured by sequencing in a study of blood T cell repertoires in COVID-19. This CDR3 region has 14 residues. The germline V and J ends were trimmed by 1 base and 5 bases, with 10 bases remaining between them. From germline, CDR1 is LGHDT and CDR2 YNNKEL (reference sequence). The data were produced by immunoSEQ multiplex PCR, yet TCRdb's version contains in-frame clones alone and is incomplete. Found here are roughly 280,000 clones, approximately 91% of them singletons; the top ten hold approximately 10%. The gene calls are TRBV3-1 (or the pseudogene TRBV3-2) and TRBJ2-3; possibly TRBD1 for D (5 bases). Sequenced sample: peripheral blood. The clonotype was recovered from a woman in her twenties or thirties with COVID-19, enrolled during active disease. The CDR3 protein is CASSQGQGLDTQYF. In nucleotides, the CDR3 is TGTGCCAGCAGCCAAGGGCAGGGATTAGATACGCAGTATTTT.